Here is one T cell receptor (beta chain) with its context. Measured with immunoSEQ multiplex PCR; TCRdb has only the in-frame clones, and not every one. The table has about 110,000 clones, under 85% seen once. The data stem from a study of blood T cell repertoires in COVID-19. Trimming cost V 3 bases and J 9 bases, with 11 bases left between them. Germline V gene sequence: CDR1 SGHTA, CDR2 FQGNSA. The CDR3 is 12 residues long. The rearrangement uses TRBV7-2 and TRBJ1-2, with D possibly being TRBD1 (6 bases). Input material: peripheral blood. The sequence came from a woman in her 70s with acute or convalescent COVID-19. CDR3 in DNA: TGTGCCAGCAGCTTCGAGGGGGAGCGCTACACCTTC. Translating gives CASSFEGERYTF.